The 4 T cell receptor beta chains in this list originate from one sample, sequenced in a study of T cell repertoires in cytomegalovirus infection. TCRdb redid the calling of the reads with MiXCR, one entry per CDR3 protein. The sample includes more than 400,000 distinct CDR3 sequences, about 30% of them seen just once. The source material was PBMCs. These receptor sequences come from a human donor in good health (CMV status not recorded). Some clones in this sample may be carry-over from other donors' samples.

This clonotype has more than one count but fewer than ten. The rearrangement links TRBV4-1 to TRBJ2-7, with D perhaps TRBD1 (5 bases). V lost 1 base to trimming and J lost 1 base, with 11 bases between them. The CDR3 contains 15 residues. CDR1 and CDR2 (germline): MGHRA, YSYEKL. DNA of the CDR3: TGCGCCAGCAGCCAAGCGTACAGGAGTTCCTACGAGCAGTACTTC. Its translation is CASSQAYRSSYEQYF.

The chain is built from TRBV19 and TRBJ1-1; D gene ambiguous. V was shortened by 6 bases and J by 0 bases, with 14 bases between the two germline ends. Germline V lookup: CDR1 LNHDA, CDR2 SQIVND (reference sequence). The CDR3 runs 15 residues. Here the CDR3 reads CASRPMTVMNTEAFF. CDR3 bases: TGTGCCAGTAGGCCAATGACGGTTATGAACACTGAAGCTTTCTTT.

This chain connects TRBV11-3 to TRBJ2-1; no definite D call. Trimming took 3 bases from V and 10 from J, leaving 10 bases between them. Germline-derived CDR1 and CDR2 are SGHNT and YENEEA. This CDR3 region has 12 residues. CDR3 sequence reads: CASSLDRKEQFF. CDR3 DNA sequence: TGTGCCAGCAGCTTGGATAGGAAAGAGCAGTTCTTC.

This chain joins TRBV7-8 and TRBJ2-5; the D gene is possibly TRBD2 (5 bases). The V end was cut by 4 bases, the J end by 5 bases, with 11 bases between. Germline-derived CDR1 and CDR2 are SGHVS and FQNEAQ. This CDR3 has 13 amino acids. CDR3 sequence reads: CASSSSGTETQYF. CDR3 bases: TGTGCCAGCAGCTCCTCGGGAACTGAGACCCAGTACTTC.